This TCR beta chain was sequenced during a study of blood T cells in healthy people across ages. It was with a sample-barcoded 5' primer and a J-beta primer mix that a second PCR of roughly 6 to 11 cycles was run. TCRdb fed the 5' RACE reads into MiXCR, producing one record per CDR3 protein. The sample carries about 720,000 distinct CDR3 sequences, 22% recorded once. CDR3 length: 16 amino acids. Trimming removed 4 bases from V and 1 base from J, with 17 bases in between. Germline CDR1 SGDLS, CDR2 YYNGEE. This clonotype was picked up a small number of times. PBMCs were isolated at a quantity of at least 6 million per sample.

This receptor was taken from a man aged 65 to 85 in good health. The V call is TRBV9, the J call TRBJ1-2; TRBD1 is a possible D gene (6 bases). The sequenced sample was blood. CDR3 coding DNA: TGTGCCAGCAGCCAGGGGCCCAATCTAAATAACTATGGCTACACCTTC. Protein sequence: CASSQGPNLNNYGYTF.